The clone carrying this T cell receptor (beta chain) was found once. Its target is unknown. These data originate in a study of T cell responses to AZD1222 COVID-19 vaccine. Broader study findings: Compared with day 0, the breadth and depth of the Spike-specific TCR repertoire rose significantly after two doses of AZD1222. Spike was spanned by vaccine-associated CD4 TCRs, with dominance at 160-218 and 743-854. Females made up more of the donors, who were largely white British, and clonal diversity may have come out too low. Sampled repertoires all dated from after the peak T cell response.

Assay: immunoSEQ multiplex PCR; the TCRdb copy retains only in-frame clones and omits some. The sample includes around 120,000 clones, about 85% seen only once; the top ten take 2.4%. V shed 3 bases and J 5 bases; nucleotides not matched to a gene: 7. The CDR3 has 15 amino acids. Per the germline V gene, CDR1 is MDHEN and CDR2 is SYDVKM. The chain joins TRBV28 to TRBJ1-2; 9 bases agree with TRBD1. The origin of this receptor is an adult in good health. The source was peripheral blood, collected on day 0 of AZD1222 vaccination. CDR3 in DNA: TGTGCCAGCAGTTTCCGGGACAGGGTCATTTATGGCTACACCTTC. Amino acid sequence: CASSFRDRVIYGYTF.